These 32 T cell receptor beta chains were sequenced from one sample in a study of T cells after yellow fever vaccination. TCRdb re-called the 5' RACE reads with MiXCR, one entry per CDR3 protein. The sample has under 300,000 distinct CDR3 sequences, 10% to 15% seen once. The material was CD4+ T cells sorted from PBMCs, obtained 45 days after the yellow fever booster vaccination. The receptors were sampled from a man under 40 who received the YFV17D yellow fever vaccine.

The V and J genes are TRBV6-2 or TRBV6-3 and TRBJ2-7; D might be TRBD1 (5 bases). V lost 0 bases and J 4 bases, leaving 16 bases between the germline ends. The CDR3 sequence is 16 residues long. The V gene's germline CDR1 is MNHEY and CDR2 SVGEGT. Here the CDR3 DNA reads TGTGCCAGCAGTTACTCCGCAGGGCTCTTTGCGTACGAGCAGTACTTC. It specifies CASSYSAGLFAYEQYF.

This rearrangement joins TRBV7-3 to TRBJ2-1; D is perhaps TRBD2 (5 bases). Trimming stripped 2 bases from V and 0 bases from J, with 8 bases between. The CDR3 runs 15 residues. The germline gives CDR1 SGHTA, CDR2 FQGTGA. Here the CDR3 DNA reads TGTGCCAGCAGCTTAGGGAGTCGCTCCTACAATGAGCAGTTCTTC. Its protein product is CASSLGSRSYNEQFF.

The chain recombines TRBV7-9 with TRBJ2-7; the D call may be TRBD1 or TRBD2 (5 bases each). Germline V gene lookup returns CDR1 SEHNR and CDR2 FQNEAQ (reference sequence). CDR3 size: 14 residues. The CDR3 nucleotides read TGTGCCAGCGGATACGCCAACCGGGGACCCCTCTTATATGTC. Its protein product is CASGYANRGPLLYV.

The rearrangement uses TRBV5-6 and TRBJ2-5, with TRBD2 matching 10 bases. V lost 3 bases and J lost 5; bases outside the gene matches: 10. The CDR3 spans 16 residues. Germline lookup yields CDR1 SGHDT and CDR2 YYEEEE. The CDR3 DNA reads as TGTGCCAGCAGCTCTCGGACTAGCGGAAGGAGGGAGACCCAGTACTTC. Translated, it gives CASSSRTSGRRETQYF.

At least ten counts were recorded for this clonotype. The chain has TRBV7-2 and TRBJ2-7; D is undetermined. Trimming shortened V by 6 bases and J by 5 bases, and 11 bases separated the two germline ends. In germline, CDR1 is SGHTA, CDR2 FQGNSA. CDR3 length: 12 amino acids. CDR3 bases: TGTGCCAGCAGTCACGCCTCTGACGAGCAGTACTTC. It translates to CASSHASDEQYF. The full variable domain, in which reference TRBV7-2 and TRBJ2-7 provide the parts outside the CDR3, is GAGVSQSPSNKVTEKGKDVELRCDPISGHTALYWYRQSLGQGLEFLIYFQGNSAPDKSGLPSDRFSAERTGGSVSTLTIQRTQQEDSAVYLCASSHASDEQYFGPGTRLTVT.

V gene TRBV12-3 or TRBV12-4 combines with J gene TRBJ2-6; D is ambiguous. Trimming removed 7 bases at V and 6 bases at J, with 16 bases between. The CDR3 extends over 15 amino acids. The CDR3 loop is CASTPRWGEANVLTF. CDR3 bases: TGTGCCAGCACCCCCCGCTGGGGTGAGGCCAACGTCCTGACTTTC.

CDR3 region: CASSVHGDGNTIYF. DNA for the CDR3: TGTGCCAGCAGCGTACATGGGGACGGAAACACCATATATTTT. The chain combines TRBV9 with TRBJ1-3, with a weak D call TRBD1 (5 bases). In germline, CDR1 is SGDLS, CDR2 YYNGEE. V lost 1 base and J lost 4, with 9 bases in between. The CDR3 totals 14 residues.

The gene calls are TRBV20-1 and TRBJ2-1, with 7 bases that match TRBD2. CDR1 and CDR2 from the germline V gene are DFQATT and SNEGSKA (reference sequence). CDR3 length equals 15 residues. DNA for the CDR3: TGCAGCGCTCTTGGGGGGGTAAGCTCCTACAATGAGCAGTTCTTC. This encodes CSALGGVSSYNEQFF.

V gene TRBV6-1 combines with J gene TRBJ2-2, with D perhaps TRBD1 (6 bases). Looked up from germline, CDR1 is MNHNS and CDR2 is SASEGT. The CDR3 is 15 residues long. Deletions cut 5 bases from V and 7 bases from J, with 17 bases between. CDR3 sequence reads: CASSKRQVRGGELFF. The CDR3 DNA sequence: TGTGCCAGCAGTAAAAGACAGGTCCGAGGCGGGGAGCTGTTTTTT.

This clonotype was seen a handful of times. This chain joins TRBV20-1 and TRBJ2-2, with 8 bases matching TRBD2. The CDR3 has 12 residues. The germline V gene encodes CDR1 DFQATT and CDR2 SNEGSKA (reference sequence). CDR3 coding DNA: TGCTCAAGCGGGAGAAGCACCGGGGAGCTGTTTTTT. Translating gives CSSGRSTGELFF.

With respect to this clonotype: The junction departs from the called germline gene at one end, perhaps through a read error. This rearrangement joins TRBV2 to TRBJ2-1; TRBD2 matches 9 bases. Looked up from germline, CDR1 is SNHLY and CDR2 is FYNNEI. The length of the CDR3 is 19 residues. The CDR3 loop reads CACSDWYSGRRSSYNEQFF. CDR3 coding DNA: TGTGCCTGCAGTGACTGGTACAGCGGGAGGCGTAGCTCCTACAATGAGCAGTTCTTC.

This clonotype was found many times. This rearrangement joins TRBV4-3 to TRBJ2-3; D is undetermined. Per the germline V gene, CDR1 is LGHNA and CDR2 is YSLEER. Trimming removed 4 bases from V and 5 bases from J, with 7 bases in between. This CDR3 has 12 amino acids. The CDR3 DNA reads TGCGCCAGCAGCCCTTTCGGAGATACGCAGTATTTT. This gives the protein CASSPFGDTQYF.

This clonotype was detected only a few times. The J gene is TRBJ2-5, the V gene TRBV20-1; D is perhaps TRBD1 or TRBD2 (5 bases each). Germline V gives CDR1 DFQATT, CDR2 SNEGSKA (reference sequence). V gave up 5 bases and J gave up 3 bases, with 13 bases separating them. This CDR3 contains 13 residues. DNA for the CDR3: TGCAGTGCTTCCGGGACGGATAAAGAGACCCAGTACTTC. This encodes CSASGTDKETQYF.

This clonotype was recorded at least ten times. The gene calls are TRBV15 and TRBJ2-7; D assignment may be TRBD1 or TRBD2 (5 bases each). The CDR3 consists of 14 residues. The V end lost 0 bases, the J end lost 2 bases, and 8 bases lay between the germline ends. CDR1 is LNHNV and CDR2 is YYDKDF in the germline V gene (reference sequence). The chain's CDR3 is CATSRDRGPYEQYF. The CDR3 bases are TGTGCCACCAGCAGAGATCGGGGACCCTACGAGCAGTACTTC. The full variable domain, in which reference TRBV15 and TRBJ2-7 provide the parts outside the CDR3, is DAMVIQNPRYQVTQFGKPVTLSCSQTLNHNVMYWYQQKSSQAPKLLFHYYDKDFNNEADTPDNFQSRRPNTSFCFLDIRSPGLGDTAMYLCATSRDRGPYEQYFGPGTRLTVT.

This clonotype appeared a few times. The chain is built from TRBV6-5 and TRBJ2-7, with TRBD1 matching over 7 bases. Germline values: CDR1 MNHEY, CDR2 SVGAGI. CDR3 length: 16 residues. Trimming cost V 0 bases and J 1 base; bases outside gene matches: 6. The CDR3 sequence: CASSYSRAGGSYEQYF. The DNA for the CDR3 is TGTGCCAGCAGTTACTCGAGGGCAGGGGGTTCCTACGAGCAGTACTTC.

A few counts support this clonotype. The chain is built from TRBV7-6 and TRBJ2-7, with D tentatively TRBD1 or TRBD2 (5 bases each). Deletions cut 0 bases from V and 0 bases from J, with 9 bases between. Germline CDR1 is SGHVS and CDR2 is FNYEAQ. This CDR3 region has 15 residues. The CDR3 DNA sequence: TGTGCCAGCAGCTTAGCTAGCGACAGCTCCTACGAGCAGTACTTC. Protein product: CASSLASDSSYEQYF.

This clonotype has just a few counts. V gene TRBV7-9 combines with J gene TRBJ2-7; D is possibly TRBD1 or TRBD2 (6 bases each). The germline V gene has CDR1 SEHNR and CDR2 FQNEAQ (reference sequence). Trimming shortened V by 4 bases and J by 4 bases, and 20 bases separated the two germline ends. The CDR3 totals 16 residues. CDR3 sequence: CASSSPKGQGRYEQYF. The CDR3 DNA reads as TGTGCCAGCAGCTCTCCTAAAGGGCAGGGGAGGTACGAGCAGTACTTC.

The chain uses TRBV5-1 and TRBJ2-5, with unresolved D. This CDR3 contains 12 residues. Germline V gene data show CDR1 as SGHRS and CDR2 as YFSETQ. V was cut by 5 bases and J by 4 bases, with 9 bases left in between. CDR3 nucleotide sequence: TGCGCCAGCAGTCCCTTAGGAGAGACCCAGTACTTC. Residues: CASSPLGETQYF.

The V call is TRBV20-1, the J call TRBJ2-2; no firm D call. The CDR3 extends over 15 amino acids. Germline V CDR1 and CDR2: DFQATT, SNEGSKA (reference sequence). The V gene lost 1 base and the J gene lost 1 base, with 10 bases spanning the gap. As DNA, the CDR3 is TGCAGTGCTAGAGCGGGCAGGAGGAACACCGGGGAGCTGTTTTTT. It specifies CSARAGRRNTGELFF.

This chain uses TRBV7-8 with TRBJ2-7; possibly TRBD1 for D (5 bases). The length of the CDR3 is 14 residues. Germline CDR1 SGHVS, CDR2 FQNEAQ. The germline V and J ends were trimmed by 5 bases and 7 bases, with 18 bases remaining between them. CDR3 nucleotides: TGTGCCAGCAGCCCCTTAGGGGTTTCGAAGGAGCAGTACTTC. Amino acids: CASSPLGVSKEQYF. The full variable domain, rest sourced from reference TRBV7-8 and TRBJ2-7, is GAGVSQSPRYKVAKRGQDVALRCDPISGHVSLFWYQQALGQGPEFLTYFQNEAQLDKSGLPSDRFFAERPEGSVSTLKIQRTQQEDSAVYLCASSPLGVSKEQYFGPGTRLTVT.

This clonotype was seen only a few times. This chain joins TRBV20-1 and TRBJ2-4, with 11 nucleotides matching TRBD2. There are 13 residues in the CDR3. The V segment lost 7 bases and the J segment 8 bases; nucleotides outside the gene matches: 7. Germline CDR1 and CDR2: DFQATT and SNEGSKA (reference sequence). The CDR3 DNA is TGCAGTGGTAGCGGGAGGGCGGGGTACATTCAGTACTTC. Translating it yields CSGSGRAGYIQYF.

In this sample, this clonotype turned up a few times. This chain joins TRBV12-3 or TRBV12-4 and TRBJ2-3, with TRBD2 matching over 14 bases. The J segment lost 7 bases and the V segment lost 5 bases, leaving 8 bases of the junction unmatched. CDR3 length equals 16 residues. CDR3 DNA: TGTGCCAGCAGTCCAGGGACTAGCGGGAGTGGGAATACGCAGTATTTT. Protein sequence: CASSPGTSGSGNTQYF.

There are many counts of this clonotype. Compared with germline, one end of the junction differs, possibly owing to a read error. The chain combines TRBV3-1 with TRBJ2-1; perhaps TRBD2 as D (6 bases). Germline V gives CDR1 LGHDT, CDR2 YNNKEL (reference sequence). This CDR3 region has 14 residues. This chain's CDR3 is CASSQVGGYNEQFF. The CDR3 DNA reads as TGCGCCAGCAGCCAAGTGGGGGGCTACAATGAGCAGTTCTTC.

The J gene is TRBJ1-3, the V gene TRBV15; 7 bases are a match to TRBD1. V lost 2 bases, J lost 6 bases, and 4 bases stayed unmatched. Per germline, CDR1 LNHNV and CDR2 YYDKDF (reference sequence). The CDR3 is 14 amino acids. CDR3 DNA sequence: TGTGCCACCAGCAGAAGACAGGGCCTAAACACCATATATTTT. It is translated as CATSRRQGLNTIYF.

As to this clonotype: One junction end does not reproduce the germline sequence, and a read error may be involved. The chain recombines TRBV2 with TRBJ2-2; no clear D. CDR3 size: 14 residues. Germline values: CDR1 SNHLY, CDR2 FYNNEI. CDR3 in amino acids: CAKRTITNTGQLFF. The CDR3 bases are TGTGCCAAAAGGACCATAACGAACACCGGGCAGCTGTTTTTT.

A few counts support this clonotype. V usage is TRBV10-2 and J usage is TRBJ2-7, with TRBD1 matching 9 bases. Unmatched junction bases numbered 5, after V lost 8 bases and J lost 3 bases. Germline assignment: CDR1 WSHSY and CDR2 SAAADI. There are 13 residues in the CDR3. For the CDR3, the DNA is TGCGCCAGCCAACCGGGACAGGGCTACGAGCAGTACTTC. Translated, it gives CASQPGQGYEQYF.

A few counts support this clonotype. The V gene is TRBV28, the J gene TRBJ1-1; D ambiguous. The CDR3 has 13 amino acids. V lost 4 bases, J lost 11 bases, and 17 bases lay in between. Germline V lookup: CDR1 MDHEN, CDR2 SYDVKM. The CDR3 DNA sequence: TGTGCCAGCAGTTCGTCTACTAGGTACTGGGCTTTCTTT. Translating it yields CASSSSTRYWAFF.

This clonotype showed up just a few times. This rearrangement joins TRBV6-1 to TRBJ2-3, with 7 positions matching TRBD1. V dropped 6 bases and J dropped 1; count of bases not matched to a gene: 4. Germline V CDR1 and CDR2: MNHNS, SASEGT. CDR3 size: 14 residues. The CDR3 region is CASRPTGRTDTQYF. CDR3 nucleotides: TGTGCCAGCAGACCGACAGGGCGCACAGATACGCAGTATTTT.

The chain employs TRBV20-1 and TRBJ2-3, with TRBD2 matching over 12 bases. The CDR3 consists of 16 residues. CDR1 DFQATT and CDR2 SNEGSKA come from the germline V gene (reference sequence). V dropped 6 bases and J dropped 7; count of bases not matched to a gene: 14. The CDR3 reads CSARVGLAGVQYTQYF. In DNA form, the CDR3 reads TGCAGTGCCCGGGTGGGACTAGCGGGTGTACAGTATACGCAGTATTTT.

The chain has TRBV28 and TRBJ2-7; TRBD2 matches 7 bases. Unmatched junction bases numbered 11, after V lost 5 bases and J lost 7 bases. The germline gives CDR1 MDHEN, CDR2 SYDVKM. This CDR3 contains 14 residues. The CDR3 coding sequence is TGTGCCAGCAGTGCTAGCGGAAGGACGGGGGAGCAGTACTTC. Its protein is CASSASGRTGEQYF. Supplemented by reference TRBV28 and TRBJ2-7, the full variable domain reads DVKVTQSSRYLVKRTGEKVFLECVQDMDHENMFWYRQDPGLGLRLIYFSYDVKMKEKGDIPEGYSVSREKKERFSLILESASTNQTSMYLCASSASGRTGEQYFGPGTRLTVT.

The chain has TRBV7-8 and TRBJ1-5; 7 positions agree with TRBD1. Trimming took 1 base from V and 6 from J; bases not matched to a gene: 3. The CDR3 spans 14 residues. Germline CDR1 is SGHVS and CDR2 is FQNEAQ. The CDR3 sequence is CASSLGGGGQPQHF. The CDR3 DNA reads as TGTGCCAGCAGCTTAGGAGGGGGCGGTCAGCCCCAGCATTTT.

The CDR3 is CASSPPETHTEAFF. CDR3 coding DNA: TGTGCCAGCAGCCCACCGGAAACGCACACTGAAGCTTTCTTT. This rearrangement joins TRBV7-9 to TRBJ1-1; D uncertain. The CDR3 extends over 14 amino acids. Germline CDR1 reads SEHNR; CDR2 reads FQNEAQ (reference sequence). V shed 5 bases and J shed 3 bases, with 13 bases lying between them. Full variable domain (remainder filled in from reference TRBV7-9 and TRBJ1-1): DTGVSQNPRHKITKRGQNVTFRCDPISEHNRLYWYRQTLGQGPEFLTYFQNEAQLEKSRLLSDRFSAERPKGSFSTLEIQRTEQGDSAMYLCASSPPETHTEAFFGQGTRLTVV.